This TCR beta chain appears in the sequencing data of a study of T cell responses to AZD1222 COVID-19 vaccine. Study observations and caveats: Vaccine-associated CD4 TCRs ranged over spike, dominating at 160-218 and 743-854.

The CDR3 spans 13 residues. V gave up 4 bases and J gave up 8 bases, with 10 bases separating them. The germline CDR1 and CDR2 sequences are SGHNT and YYREEE (reference sequence). Sequenced by immunoSEQ multiplex PCR; TCRdb stores in-frame clones only, minus some. The top ten clones hold 9% to 14% of a sample with about 68,000 clones, 60% to 85% of them seen once. About this clone: The antigen is not known.

The source was peripheral blood, collected on day 0 of AZD1222 vaccination. The sequence derives from an adult in good health. The chain carries TRBV5-4 and TRBJ1-6; the D is unclear. The CDR3, as DNA: TGTGCCAGCAGCCCAGACACAGATTCACCCCTCCACTTT. Amino acids: CASSPDTDSPLHF.